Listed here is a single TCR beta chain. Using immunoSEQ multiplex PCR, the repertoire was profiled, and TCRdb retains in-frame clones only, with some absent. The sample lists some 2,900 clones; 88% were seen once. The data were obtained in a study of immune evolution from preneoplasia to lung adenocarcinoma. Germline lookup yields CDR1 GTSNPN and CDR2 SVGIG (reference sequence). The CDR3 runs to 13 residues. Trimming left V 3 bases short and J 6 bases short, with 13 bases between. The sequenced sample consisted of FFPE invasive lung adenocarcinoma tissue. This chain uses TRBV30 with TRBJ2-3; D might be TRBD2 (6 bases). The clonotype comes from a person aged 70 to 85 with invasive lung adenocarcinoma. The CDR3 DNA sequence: TGTGCCTGGAGCGGGCTAGCGAAGGATACGCAGTATTTT. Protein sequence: CAWSGLAKDTQYF.